This T cell receptor beta chain was sequenced in a study of neurological immune-mediated disorders. Broader study findings: TCR clonal expansion peaked in HTLV-1-associated myelopathy patients and was lowest in multiple sclerosis patients.

TCRdb re-derived calls from the 5' RACE reads in MiXCR, one entry per CDR3 protein. The sample has 55,000 to 70,000 distinct CDR3 sequences; 9.5% to 12% are singletons. This clonotype was recorded many times. Antigen: not known. Per the germline V gene, CDR1 is SGHTA and CDR2 is FQGTGA. This CDR3 has 13 amino acids. V lost 4 bases to trimming and J lost 8 bases, with 14 bases between them. Regarding time point: longitudinal time-point 1 (baseline). Unsorted libraries were prepared from 2 million PBMCs that had been stored at -80 C. The chain recombines TRBV7-3 with TRBJ1-1; D is perhaps TRBD1 (6 bases). Sequenced input: PBMCs. This clonotype originated in a male donor with HTLV-1-associated myelopathy (HAM/TSP). CDR3: CASSYSQGGEAFF. The CDR3 region has the DNA TGTGCCAGCAGCTACTCTCAAGGGGGAGAAGCTTTCTTT.